The text below deals with one TCR beta chain. The data originate from a study of blood T cell repertoires in COVID-19. Background on the study: Samples representing acute and convalescent COVID-19 were sourced from the United States, Italy and Spain. In each case, the material was cDNA or gDNA derived from T cells, B-cell-depleted T cells, or PBMCs.

Seattle's cohort entered during active infection and was followed longitudinally. Per the original data handling: Counts of nucleated cells, estimated from reference gene primer amplification, were obtained. Here immunoSEQ multiplex PCR was the method, and the copy in TCRdb shows in-frame clones only, minus some. The V and J calls and clone size are taken from that table; D and trimming were inferred from the DNA. The sample holds under 75,000 clones; 72% are singletons and the top ten take around 4.4%. The specimen sequenced was peripheral blood. The TCR comes from a woman aged 70-85 years with COVID-19, enrolled during active disease.

The CDR3 sequence: CASSQGLAGISTDTQYF. The CDR3 DNA follows: TGTGCCAGCAGCCAGGGCTTGGCGGGGATTAGCACAGATACGCAGTATTTT. The V gene is TRBV7-9, the J gene TRBJ2-3; possibly TRBD2 for D (6 bases). The germline V gene encodes CDR1 SEHNR and CDR2 FQNEAQ (reference sequence). The V and J ends lost 5 bases and 0 bases respectively, with 18 bases between them. The CDR3 loop spans 17 amino acids. The entire variable domain, with the rest obtained from reference TRBV7-9 and TRBJ2-3, is as follows: DTGVSQNPRHKITKRGQNVTFRCDPISEHNRLYWYRQTLGQGPEFLTYFQNEAQLEKSRLLSDRFSAERPKGSFSTLEIQRTEQGDSAMYLCASSQGLAGISTDTQYFGPGTRLTVL.